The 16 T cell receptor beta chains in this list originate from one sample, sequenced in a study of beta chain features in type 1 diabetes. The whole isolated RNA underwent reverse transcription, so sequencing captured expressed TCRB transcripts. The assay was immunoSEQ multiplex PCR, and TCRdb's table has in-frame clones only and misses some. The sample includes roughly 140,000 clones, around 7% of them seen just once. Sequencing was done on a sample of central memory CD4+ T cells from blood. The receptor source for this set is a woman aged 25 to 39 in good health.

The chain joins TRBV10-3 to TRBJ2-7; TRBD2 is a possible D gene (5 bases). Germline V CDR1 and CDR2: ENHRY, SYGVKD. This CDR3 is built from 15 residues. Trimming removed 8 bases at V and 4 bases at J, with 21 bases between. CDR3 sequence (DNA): TGTGCCATCTCCGGAGGTGGGCGATTCGCTTACGAGCAGTACTTC. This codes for CAISGGGRFAYEQYF.

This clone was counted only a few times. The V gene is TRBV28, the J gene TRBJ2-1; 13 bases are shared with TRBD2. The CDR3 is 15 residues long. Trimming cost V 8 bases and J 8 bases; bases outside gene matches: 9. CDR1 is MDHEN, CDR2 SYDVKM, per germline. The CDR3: CASRLGTSGADEQFF. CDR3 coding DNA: TGTGCCAGCCGACTAGGGACTAGCGGGGCAGATGAGCAGTTCTTC.

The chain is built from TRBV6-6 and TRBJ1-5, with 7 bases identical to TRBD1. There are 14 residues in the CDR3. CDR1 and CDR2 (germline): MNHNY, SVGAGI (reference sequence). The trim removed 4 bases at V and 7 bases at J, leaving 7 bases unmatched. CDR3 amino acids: CASSLTGEGQPQHF. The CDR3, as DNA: TGTGCCAGCAGTTTAACAGGGGAAGGGCAGCCCCAGCATTTT.

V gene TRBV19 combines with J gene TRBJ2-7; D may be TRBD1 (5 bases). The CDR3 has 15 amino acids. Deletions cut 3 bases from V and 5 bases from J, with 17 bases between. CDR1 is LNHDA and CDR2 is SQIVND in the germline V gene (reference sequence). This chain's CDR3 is CASSIVAGYENEQYF. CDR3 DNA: TGTGCCAGTAGTATCGTCGCAGGGTATGAGAACGAGCAGTACTTC.

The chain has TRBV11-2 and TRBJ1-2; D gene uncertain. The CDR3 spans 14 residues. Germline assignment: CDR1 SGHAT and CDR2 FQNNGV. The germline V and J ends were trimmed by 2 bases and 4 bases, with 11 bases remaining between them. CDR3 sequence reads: CASSLNTPTYGYTF. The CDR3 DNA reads TGTGCCAGCAGCTTAAACACCCCCACCTATGGCTACACCTTC.

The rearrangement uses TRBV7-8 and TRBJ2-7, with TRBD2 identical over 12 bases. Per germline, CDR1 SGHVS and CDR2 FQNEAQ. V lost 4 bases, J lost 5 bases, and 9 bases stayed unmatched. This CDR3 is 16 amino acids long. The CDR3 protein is CASSSWTSGIGNEQYF. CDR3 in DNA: TGTGCCAGCAGCTCTTGGACTAGCGGGATCGGCAACGAGCAGTACTTC.

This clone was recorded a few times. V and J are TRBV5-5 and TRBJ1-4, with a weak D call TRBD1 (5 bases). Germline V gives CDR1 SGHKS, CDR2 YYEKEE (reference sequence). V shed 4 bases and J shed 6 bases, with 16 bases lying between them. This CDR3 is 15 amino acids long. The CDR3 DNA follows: TGTGCCAGCAGCAAGCCTGACAGAGGAGATGAAAAACTGTTTTTT. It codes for CASSKPDRGDEKLFF.

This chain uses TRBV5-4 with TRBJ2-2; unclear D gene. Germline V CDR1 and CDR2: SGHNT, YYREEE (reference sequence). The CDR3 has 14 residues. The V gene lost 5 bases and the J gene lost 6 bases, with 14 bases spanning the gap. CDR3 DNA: TGTGCCAGCAGTTCCTACCATGGGCCCGGGGAGCTGTTTTTT. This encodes CASSSYHGPGELFF. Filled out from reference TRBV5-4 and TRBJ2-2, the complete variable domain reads ETGVTQSPTHLIKTRGQQVTLRCSSQSGHNTVSWYQQALGQGPQFIFQYYREEENGRGNFPPRFSGLQFPNYSSELNVNALELDDSALYLCASSSYHGPGELFFGEGSRLTVL.

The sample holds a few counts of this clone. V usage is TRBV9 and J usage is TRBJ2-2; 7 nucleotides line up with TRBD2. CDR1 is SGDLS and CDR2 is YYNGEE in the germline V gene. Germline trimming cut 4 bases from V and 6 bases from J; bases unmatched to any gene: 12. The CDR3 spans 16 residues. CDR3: CASSPPNRGRAGELFF. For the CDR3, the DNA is TGTGCCAGCAGCCCCCCAAATCGGGGGAGGGCCGGGGAGCTGTTTTTT. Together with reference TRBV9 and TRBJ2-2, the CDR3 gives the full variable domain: DSGVTQTPKHLITATGQRVTLRCSPRSGDLSVYWYQQSLDQGLQFLIQYYNGEERAKGNILERFSAQQFPDLHSELNLSSLELGDSALYFCASSPPNRGRAGELFFGEGSRLTVL.

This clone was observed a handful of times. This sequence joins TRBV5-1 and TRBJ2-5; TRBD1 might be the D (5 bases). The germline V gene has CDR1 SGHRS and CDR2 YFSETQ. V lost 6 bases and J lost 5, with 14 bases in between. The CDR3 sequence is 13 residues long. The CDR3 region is CASNLQVSETQYF. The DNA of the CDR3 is TGCGCCAGCAACTTACAGGTGTCTGAGACCCAGTACTTC.

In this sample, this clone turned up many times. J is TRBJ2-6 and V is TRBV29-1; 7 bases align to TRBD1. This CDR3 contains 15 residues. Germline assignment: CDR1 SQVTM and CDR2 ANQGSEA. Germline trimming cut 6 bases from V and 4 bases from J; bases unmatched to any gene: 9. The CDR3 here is CSVALTGVGANVLTF. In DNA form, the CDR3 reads TGCAGCGTCGCCTTAACAGGGGTCGGGGCCAACGTCCTGACTTTC.

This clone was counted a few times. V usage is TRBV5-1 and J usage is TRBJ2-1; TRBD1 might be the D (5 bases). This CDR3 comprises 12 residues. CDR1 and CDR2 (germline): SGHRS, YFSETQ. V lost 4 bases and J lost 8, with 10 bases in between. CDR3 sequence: CASSEQVYEQFF. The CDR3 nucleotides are TGCGCCAGCAGCGAACAGGTCTATGAGCAGTTCTTC.

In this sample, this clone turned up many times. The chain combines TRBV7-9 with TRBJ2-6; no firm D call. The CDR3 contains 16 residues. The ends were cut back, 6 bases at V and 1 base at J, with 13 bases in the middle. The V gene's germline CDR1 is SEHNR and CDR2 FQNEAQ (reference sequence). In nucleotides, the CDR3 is TGTGCCAGCAGGGCCCGCCAGGATTCTGGGGCCAACGTCCTGACTTTC. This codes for CASRARQDSGANVLTF.

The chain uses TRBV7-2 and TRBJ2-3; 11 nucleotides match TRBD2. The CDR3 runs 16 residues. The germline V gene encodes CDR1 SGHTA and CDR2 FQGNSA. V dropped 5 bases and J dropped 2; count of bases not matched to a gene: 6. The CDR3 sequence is CASSKGLAVYTDTQYF. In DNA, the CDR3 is TGTGCCAGCAGCAAGGGACTAGCGGTTTACACAGATACGCAGTATTTT. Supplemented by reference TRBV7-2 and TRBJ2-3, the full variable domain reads GAGVSQSPSNKVTEKGKDVELRCDPISGHTALYWYRQSLGQGLEFLIYFQGNSAPDKSGLPSDRFSAERTGGSVSTLTIQRTQQEDSAVYLCASSKGLAVYTDTQYFGPGTRLTVL.

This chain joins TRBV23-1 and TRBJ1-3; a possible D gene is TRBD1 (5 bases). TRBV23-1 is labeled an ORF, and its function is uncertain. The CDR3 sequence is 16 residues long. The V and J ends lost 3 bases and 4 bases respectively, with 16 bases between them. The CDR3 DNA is TGCGCCAGCAGTCACCCCCGCGGGGGGTTGGGAAACACCATATATTTT. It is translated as CASSHPRGGLGNTIYF.

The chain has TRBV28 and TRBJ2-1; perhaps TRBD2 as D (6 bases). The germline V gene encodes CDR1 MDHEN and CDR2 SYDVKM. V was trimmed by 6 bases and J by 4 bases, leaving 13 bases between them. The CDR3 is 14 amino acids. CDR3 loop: CASSPGSLYNEQFF. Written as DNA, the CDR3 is TGTGCCAGCAGCCCCGGGAGCCTGTACAATGAGCAGTTCTTC.